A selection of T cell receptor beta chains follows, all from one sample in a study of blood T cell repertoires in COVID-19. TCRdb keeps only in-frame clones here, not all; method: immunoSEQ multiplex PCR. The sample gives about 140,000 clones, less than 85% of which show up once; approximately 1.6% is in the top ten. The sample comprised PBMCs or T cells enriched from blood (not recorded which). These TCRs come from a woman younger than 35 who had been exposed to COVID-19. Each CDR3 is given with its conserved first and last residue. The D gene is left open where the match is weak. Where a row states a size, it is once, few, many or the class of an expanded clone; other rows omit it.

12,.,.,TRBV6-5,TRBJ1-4,CASRIVRGKLFF,TGTGCCAGCCGCATTGTTAGGGGAAAACTGTTTTTT
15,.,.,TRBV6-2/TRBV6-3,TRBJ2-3,CASSSAGIRTDTQYF,TGTGCCAGCAGCTCCGCCGGGATTCGTACAGATACGCAGTATTTT
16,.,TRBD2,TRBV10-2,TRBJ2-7,CASRAGTTNSAYEQYF,TGCGCCAGCCGAGCCGGGACTACGAATTCGGCCTACGAGCAGTACTTC
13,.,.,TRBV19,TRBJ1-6,CASSIGASSPLHF,TGTGCCAGTAGTATAGGGGCAAGTTCACCCCTCCACTTT
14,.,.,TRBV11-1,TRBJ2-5,CASSLAPVVATQYF,TGTGCCAGCAGCTTAGCGCCCGTGGTGGCTACCCAGTACTTC
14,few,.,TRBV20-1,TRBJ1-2,CSASASRGFYGYTF,TGCAGTGCTAGTGCATCCAGGGGTTTCTATGGCTACACCTTC
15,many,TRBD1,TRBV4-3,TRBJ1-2,CASSQDPQGADGYTF,TGCGCCAGCAGCCAAGACCCACAGGGGGCAGATGGCTACACCTTC
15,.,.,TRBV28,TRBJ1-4,CASSPGFATNEKLFF,TGTGCCAGCTCCCCAGGATTTGCAACTAATGAAAAACTGTTTTTT
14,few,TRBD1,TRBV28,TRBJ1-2,CASSYPGTGEGYTF,TGTGCCAGCAGTTACCCCGGGACAGGGGAAGGCTACACCTTC
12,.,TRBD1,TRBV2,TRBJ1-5,CASNRGAQPQHF,TGTGCCAGCAACAGGGGAGCTCAGCCCCAGCATTTT
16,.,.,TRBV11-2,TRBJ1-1,CASSLVGASEGTEAFF,TGTGCCAGCAGCTTAGTGGGGGCCTCCGAGGGAACTGAAGCTTTCTTT
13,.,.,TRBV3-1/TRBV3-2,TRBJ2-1,CASSKSGYNEQFF,TGTGCCAGCAGCAAATCAGGTTACAATGAGCAGTTCTTC
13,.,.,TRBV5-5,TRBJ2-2,CASSLYFSGELFF,TGTGCCAGCAGCTTGTACTTCTCCGGGGAGCTGTTTTTT
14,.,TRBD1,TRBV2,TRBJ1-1,CASTKRQGPLEAFF,TGTGCCAGCACAAAACGACAGGGCCCTCTTGAAGCTTTCTTT
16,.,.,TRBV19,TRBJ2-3,CASSRTADLRTDTQYF,TGTGCCAGTAGTCGAACCGCCGATTTGAGGACAGATACGCAGTATTTT
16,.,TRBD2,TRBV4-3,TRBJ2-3,CASSQNSGGGTDTQYF,TGCGCCAGCAGCCAAAATAGCGGGGGGGGCACAGATACGCAGTATTTT
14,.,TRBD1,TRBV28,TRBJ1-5,CASSRGQGYQPQHF,TGTGCCAGCAGTAGGGGACAGGGGTACCAGCCCCAGCATTTT
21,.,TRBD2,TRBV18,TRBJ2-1,CASFHRELAGAPGSPYNEQFF,TGTGCCAGCTTCCACCGGGAACTAGCGGGAGCCCCCGGGTCCCCTTACAATGAGCAGTTCTTC
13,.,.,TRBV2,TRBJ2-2,CASWAGNTGELFF,TGTGCCAGCTGGGCAGGGAACACCGGGGAGCTGTTTTTT
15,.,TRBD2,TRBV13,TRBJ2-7,CASSLGPSGRDEQYF,TGTGCCAGCAGCTTAGGCCCTAGCGGGAGGGACGAGCAGTACTTC
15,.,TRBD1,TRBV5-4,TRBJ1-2,CASSFRDRGYYGYTF,TGTGCCAGCAGCTTTCGGGACAGGGGGTACTATGGCTACACCTTC
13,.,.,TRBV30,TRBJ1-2,CAWSLRGVVGYTF,TGTGCCTGGAGTCTCAGGGGTGTGGTTGGCTACACCTTC
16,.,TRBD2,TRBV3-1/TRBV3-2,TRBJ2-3,CASSLGLAASTDTQYF,TGTGCCAGCAGCCTGGGACTAGCGGCTAGCACAGATACGCAGTATTTT
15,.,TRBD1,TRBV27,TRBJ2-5,CASSLDRGRLETQYF,TGTGCCAGCAGTCTGGACAGGGGGCGTTTAGAGACCCAGTACTTC